The present TCR beta chain was sequenced within a study of shared clonotypes between healthy human individuals. Study overall: The people who gave samples were two women and three men aged 18 to 49.

This CDR3 has 14 amino acids. Looked up from germline, CDR1 is SEHNR and CDR2 is FQNEAQ (reference sequence). Trimming left V 6 bases short and J 3 bases short, with 14 bases between. The naive CD8 fraction comprised CD45RO-negative cells positively selected for CCR7 and excluded terminally differentiated effector memory CD45RA+ cells. Per the study methods: Because ImmunoSEQ provided only junction sequences with no quality scores, the filtering differed. The assay was immunoSEQ multiplex PCR, and TCRdb's table has in-frame clones only and misses some. V and J calls and clone size come straight from that table; D and trimming were deduced from the DNA. The sample shows 2 million or so clones, roughly 94% of them seen only once.

The chain joins TRBV7-9 to TRBJ1-2; D possibly corresponds to TRBD1 (5 bases). The specimen was naive CD8+ T cells sorted from blood. This TCR was sampled from a man between 18 and 29 years old in good health. The CDR3 nucleotides read TGTGCCAGCAGGGACCAGACAGACTACTATGGCTACACCTTC. Amino acids: CASRDQTDYYGYTF.